The entry below gives a single T cell receptor (beta chain) sequence along with its context. What it binds is not known. The record originates from a study of PD-1 blockade in classical Hodgkin lymphoma. Whole-study findings and limits: Whoever responded completely had baseline diversity much like that seen in newly diagnosed patients.

All patients relapsed after autologous stem cell transplantation, and brentuximab vedotin exposure varied. By magnetic negative selection, CD4+ T cells were purified from thawed PBMCs. Some clones are missing from TCRdb's copy, which holds only in-frame ones; the method was immunoSEQ multiplex PCR. This repertoire shows 30,000 or so clones, 90% found once; its top ten account for roughly 0.24%. The source material was CD4+ T cells from blood, sampled at baseline. This receptor was obtained from a human donor with classical Hodgkin lymphoma.

The CDR3 DNA follows: TGTGCCAGCAGCAGAAAGGGACAGCACCAGAACACCGGGGAGCTGTTTTTT. Amino acid sequence: CASSRKGQHQNTGELFF. The genes are TRBV5-4 and TRBJ2-2, with 7 bases matching TRBD1. From germline, CDR1 is SGHNT and CDR2 YYREEE (reference sequence). J lost 1 base, V lost 4 bases, and 10 bases had no gene match. The CDR3 is 17 amino acids.